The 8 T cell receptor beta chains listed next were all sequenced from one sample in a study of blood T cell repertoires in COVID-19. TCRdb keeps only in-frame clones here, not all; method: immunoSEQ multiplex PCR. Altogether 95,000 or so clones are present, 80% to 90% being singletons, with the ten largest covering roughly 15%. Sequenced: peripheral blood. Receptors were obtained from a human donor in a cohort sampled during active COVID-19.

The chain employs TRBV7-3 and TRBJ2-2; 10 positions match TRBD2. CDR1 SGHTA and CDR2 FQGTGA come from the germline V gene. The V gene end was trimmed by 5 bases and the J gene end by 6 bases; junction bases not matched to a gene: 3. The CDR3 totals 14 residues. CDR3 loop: CASSPGTSAGELFF. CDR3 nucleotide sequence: TGTGCCAGCAGCCCGGGGACTAGCGCCGGGGAGCTGTTTTTT.

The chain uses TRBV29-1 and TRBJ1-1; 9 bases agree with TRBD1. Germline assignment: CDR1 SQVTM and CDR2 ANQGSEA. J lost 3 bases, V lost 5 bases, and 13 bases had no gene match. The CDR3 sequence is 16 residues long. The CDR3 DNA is TGCAGCGTTCTTATCCCGGGACAGGGAACCCACACTGAAGCTTTCTTT. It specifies CSVLIPGQGTHTEAFF.

The DNA of the CDR3 is TGTGCCAGCAGTTACCGGGACAGGGTCATCGACGAGCAGTACTTC. This encodes CASSYRDRVIDEQYF. V is TRBV6-5 and J is TRBJ2-7, with 9 bases lining up with TRBD1. V shed 2 bases and J 5 bases; nucleotides not matched to a gene: 7. The V gene's germline CDR1 is MNHEY and CDR2 SVGAGI. The CDR3 length is 15 residues.

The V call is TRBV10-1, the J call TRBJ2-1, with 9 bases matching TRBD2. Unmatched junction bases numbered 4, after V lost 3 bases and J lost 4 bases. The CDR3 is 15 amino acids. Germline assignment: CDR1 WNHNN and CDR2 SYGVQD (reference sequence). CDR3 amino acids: CASSERRGGYNEQFF. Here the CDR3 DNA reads TGCGCCAGCAGTGAAAGGCGGGGGGGATACAATGAGCAGTTCTTC.

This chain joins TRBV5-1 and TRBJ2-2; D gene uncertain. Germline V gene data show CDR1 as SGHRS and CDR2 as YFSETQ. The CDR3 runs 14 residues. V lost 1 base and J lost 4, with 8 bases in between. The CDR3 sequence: CASSLYSSTGELFF. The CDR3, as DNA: TGCGCCAGCAGCTTGTATAGCAGCACCGGGGAGCTGTTTTTT.

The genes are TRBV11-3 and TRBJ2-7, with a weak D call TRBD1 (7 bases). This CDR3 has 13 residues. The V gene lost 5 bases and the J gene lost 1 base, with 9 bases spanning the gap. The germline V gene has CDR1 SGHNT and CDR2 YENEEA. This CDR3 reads CASSQGGSYEQYF. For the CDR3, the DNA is TGTGCCAGCAGCCAGGGGGGTTCCTACGAGCAGTACTTC.

The CDR3 DNA is TGCGCCAGCAGCAAGGACAACTCCTACGAGCAGTACTTC. Protein sequence: CASSKDNSYEQYF. The V gene is TRBV5-1, the J gene TRBJ2-7, with a tentative D call TRBD1 (5 bases). V lost 4 bases and J 0 bases, leaving 8 bases between the germline ends. The germline gives CDR1 SGHRS, CDR2 YFSETQ. This CDR3 has 13 residues.

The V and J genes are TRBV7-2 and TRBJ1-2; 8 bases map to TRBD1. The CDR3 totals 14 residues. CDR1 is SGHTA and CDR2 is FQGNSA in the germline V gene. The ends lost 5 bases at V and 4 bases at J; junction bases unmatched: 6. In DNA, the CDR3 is TGTGCCAGCAGCACTGGACAGGGCCTCTATGGCTACACCTTC. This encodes CASSTGQGLYGYTF.